This record covers a single TCR beta chain. Its antigen is still unknown. No base-level quality is on record; no much larger clone is a single base apart. The library was made by 5' RACE. Sequencing was carried out with an Illumina HiSeq 2000. A universal primer binding site was introduced by template switching, and a unique molecular identifier was present in the final cDNA, enabling accurate counting of TCR cDNA molecules. First-strand cDNA for TCR alpha and beta chains was synthesized from specific primers in the conserved constant-segment region. To control for contamination, each cDNA library was double barcoded with a SMART-Mk sample barcode plus Illumina barcodes. TruSeq adapter sequences, together with Illumina sample barcodes, were added in two successive PCR steps. Sequencing of the TCR alpha and beta cDNA libraries was done on the Illumina HiSeq platform using custom primers. The authors' analysis ran thus. MiGEC processed the raw reads to extract unique molecular identifiers, while MiXCR was used to determine the CDR3 positions. For each individual, recombination models were inferred using an EM algorithm with the repgenHMM and IGoR tools. Shared clonotype analysis was performed with the tcR package in R, normalizing sharing by the product of cloneset sizes. To study raw recombination without the effects of thymic and clonal selection, out-of-frame nonproductive sequences were analyzed. TCRdb cleaned the public reads at Q25 with fastp, built clones with MiXCR and kept in-frame beta chains. Every entry covers one CDR3 protein and lists the most common genes and DNA from its rows. Clone size and V and J calls follow TCRdb, not the original study. This sample gives 500,000 to 600,000 distinct CDR3 sequences in total; 20% to 25% of them show up just once. The ten largest make up around 0.9% of the sample.

Only healthy Caucasian donors were included. Three pairs of female monozygotic twins, all aged roughly 18 to 30 years, were included in the twin cohort. CD4+ and CD8+ T cell populations were isolated with positive isolation kits from Invitrogen. This specimen comes from a study of identical twins (dated by TCRdb to about 2016). Some background on the complete study: To test whether fetal clonotypes persist, the study used deep sequencing on TCR alpha and beta repertoires from monozygotic twins, unrelated adults of various ages, and cord blood. To rule out contamination, replicate twin experiments were performed at different times with different library preparation protocols.

The CDR3 starts with the cysteine, ends with the phenylalanine, and has 13 residues. The CDR3 DNA has 39 bases and is translated from base 1. Between the V and J ends, shortened by 4 bases and 6 bases respectively, the junction contains 10 bases. The CDR1 and CDR2 encoded by the germline V gene are SGDLS and YYNGEE. The study at large found these results: Compared with coincidental sharing between unrelated individuals, out-of-frame TCR alpha sequences shared between twins had an excess of sequences with low generation probability. Zero-insertion analyses could be partly confounded by invariant T cells such as MAIT and iNKT, although diverse VJ usage argued against such confounding for most clonotypes. Because the same donors could not be followed over many years, conclusions were based on cross-sectional statistical analysis. In monozygotic twins, out-of-frame TCR alpha sharing was systematically underestimated by recombination models, although the models agreed with sharing between unrelated individuals. Abundant cord blood beta clonotypes had fewer insertions, young adult naive repertoires showed a similar but weaker trend, and memory repertoires showed no such trend. Excess twin sharing in beta out-of-frame sequences was weaker because fewer shared sequences lowered the signal-to-noise ratio.

Another study also made use of these data, one on T cells expressing NK-cell markers. As the second study states: Fewer than ten donors provided sorted CD3+CD56+NKG2C+, CD3+CD56+NKG2C- and CD3+CD56-NKG2C+ T-cell subsets, whose TCR beta-chain repertoires were profiled. Of the eight sequenced donors, seven were found to be HCMV-seropositive and one was found to be HCMV-seronegative. To restrict sorting to alphabetaTCR-expressing T cells, an anti-gammadeltaTCR antibody was added in several experiments. For several donors, the dominant CD3+CD56+NKG2C+ clonotypes were among the top 10 CD8+ clonotypes and accounted for about 1.0-7.5% of CD8+ T cells. Those dominant clonotypes were again the most abundant among CD3+CD56-NKG2C+ cells in a handful of donors, at roughly 25-60.1%. Whether the expanded NKG2C-expressing T cell clones were specific for HCMV antigens was left unclear. The eight sequenced donors were randomly selected healthy volunteers, three men and five women. To determine HCMV serostatus, a commercial ELISA kit was used to detect HCMV-specific IgG in serum. MIGEC was used to demultiplex reads and group reads by UMI, and MiTCR was used to assemble and quantify clonotypes. To remove erroneous sequences, TCR cDNA sequences were retained only when supported by two or more reads. The tcR package was used for downstream repertoire analysis, and clonotypes were matched across fractions by CDR3 nucleotide sequence plus V segment. VDJmatch was used to annotate antigen specificity against VDJdb, with one amino acid substitution allowed in CDR3.

The chain joins TRBV9 to TRBJ2-2; the D gene remains uncertain. The specimen sequenced was CD4+ T cells sorted from blood. The clonotype originates from a young woman in good health. The CDR3 sequence is CASSPHPAGELFF. The nucleotides are TGTGCCAGCAGCCCCCATCCGGCCGGGGAGCTGTTTTTT.